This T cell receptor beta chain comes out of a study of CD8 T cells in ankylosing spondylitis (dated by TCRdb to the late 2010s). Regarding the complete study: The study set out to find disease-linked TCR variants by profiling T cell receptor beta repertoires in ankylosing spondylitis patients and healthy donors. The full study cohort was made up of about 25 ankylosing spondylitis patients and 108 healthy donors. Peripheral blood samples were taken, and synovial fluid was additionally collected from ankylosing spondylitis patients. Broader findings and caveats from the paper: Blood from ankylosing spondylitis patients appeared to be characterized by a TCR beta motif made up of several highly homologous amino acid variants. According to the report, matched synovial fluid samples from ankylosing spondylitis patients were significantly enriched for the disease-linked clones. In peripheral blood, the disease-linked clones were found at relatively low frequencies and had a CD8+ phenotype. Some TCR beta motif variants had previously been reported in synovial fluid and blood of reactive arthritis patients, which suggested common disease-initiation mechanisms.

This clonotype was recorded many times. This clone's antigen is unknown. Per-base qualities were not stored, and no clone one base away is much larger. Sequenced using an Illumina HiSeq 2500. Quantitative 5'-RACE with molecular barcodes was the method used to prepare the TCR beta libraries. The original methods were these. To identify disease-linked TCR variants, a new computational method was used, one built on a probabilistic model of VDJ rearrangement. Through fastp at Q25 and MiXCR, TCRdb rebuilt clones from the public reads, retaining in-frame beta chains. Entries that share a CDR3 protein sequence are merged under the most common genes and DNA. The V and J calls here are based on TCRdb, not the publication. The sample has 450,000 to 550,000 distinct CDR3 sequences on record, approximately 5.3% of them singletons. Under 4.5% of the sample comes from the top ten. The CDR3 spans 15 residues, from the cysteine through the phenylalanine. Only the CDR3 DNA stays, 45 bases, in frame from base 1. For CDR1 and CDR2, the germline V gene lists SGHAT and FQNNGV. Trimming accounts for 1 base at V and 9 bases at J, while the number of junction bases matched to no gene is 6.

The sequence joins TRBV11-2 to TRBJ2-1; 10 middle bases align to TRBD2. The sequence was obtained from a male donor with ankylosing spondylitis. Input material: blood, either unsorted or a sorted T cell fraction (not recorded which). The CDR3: CASSLVSGGEGEQFF. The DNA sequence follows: TGTGCCAGCAGCTTAGTAAGCGGGGGGGAGGGTGAGCAGTTCTTC.